This T cell receptor (beta chain) was recovered during a study of blood T cell repertoires in COVID-19. The method was immunoSEQ multiplex PCR; TCRdb's version includes in-frame clones alone and lacks a portion of them. The top ten clones hold approximately 4.3% of a sample with approximately 220,000 clones, over 85% of them seen once. Trimming removed 5 bases from V and 0 bases from J; junction bases left unmatched: 13. The germline V gene encodes CDR1 LNHDA and CDR2 SQIVND (reference sequence). This CDR3 has 18 amino acids. The chain couples TRBV19 to TRBJ1-5; 7 nucleotides agree with TRBD1. Material: PBMCs or T cells enriched from blood (not recorded which). The clonotype comes from a woman aged 25 to 39 with acute COVID-19. As DNA, the CDR3 is TGTGCCAGTAGTCCGATGAACTTCGGGACAGATAGCAATCAGCCCCAGCATTTT. It is translated as CASSPMNFGTDSNQPQHF.